This TCR beta chain was recovered during a study of CD8+ T cells in alopecia areata. Study information: The drug, tofacitinib, lasted 6 to 18 months, followed by 6 months off drug. The study's findings and limits: Besides other cells, scalp samples also yield sequences of resident alphabeta T cells from normal skin.

The V gene's germline CDR1 is SQVTM and CDR2 ANQGSEA. Trimming stripped 4 bases from V and 2 bases from J, with 5 bases between. The CDR3 sequence is 11 residues long. In the case of this clone: Its matching antigen is unknown.

TCR sequencing used cDNA made by reverse transcription of extracted RNA. Assay used: immunoSEQ multiplex PCR; TCRdb lists only in-frame clones, some missing. The sample has 100,000 to 150,000 clones; approximately 49% are singletons. This chain joins TRBV29-1 and TRBJ1-2; D remains ambiguous. The source is a human donor with alopecia areata. Sequencing used CD8+ T cells sorted from blood, obtained at week 0. The DNA of the CDR3 is TGCAGCGTTGGGCAGAACTATGGCTACACCTTC. Protein: CSVGQNYGYTF.